This T cell receptor (beta chain) is drawn from a study of T cells after yellow fever vaccination. The CDR3 is made up of 15 amino acids. The V gene's germline CDR1 is SQVTM and CDR2 ANQGSEA. V gave up 1 base and J gave up 0 bases, with 12 bases separating them. MiXCR was run by TCRdb on the 5' RACE reads, yielding one entry per CDR3 protein. The top ten hold 13% to 15% of the sample, which has around 550,000 distinct CDR3 sequences, roughly 19% seen once. The receptor was derived from a man aged 25 to 40 who received the YFV17D yellow fever vaccine. The sequenced sample was PBMCs, obtained 15 days after the yellow fever booster vaccination. The rearrangement joins TRBV29-1 to TRBJ2-5, with D unclear. The CDR3 sequence is CSVEGILKDQETQYF. The CDR3 region has the DNA TGCAGCGTTGAAGGGATTCTCAAAGACCAAGAGACCCAGTACTTC.